This entry lists 27 T cell receptor beta chains sequenced from one sample in a study of regulatory T cells in long-lasting Graves disease. iRepertoire HTBI primers and Arm-PCR of CDR3 regions built TCR beta libraries. Via MiXCR, TCRdb re-called the multiplex PCR reads, giving one row per CDR3 protein. This repertoire shows 350,000 to 450,000 distinct CDR3 sequences, 15% to 20% found once; its top ten account for roughly 30%. As to time point: newly diagnosed GD, antithyroid drugs for less than 3 months. The TCR library used RNA extracted from PBMCs. These data were likewise used in another study, on T cells in Graves' hyperthyroidism and ophthalmopathy.

The source material was peripheral blood mononuclear cells (PBMCs), sampled at new diagnosis, from a patient treated with antithyroid drugs. Receptor source: a man aged 35 to 55 with Graves disease.

This clonotype has a handful of counts. The chain couples TRBV12-3 or TRBV12-4 to TRBJ2-3; D not certain. This CDR3 spans 13 amino acids. V was clipped by 7 bases and J by 0 bases, with 8 bases between them. The CDR3 DNA sequence: TGTGCCAGCATAGGTGTCAGCACAGATACGCAGTATTTT. Translated: CASIGVSTDTQYF.

Comment on this clonotype: Given a much more abundant clone one base away, this may be a read error. V and J are TRBV7-2 and TRBJ2-1, with 8 positions matching TRBD2. This CDR3 is built from 15 residues. Germline V CDR1 and CDR2: SGHTA, FQGNSA. V was pared by 5 bases and J by 10 bases, with 13 bases of the junction left unmatched. CDR3 DNA sequence: TGTGCCAGCAGCGCCTCCACTAGCGGCCACTACGAGCAGTTCTTC. Its protein is CASSASTSGHYEQFF.

This clonotype was recorded a few times. This chain uses TRBV10-3 with TRBJ1-1; D not resolved. The CDR3 runs to 12 residues. In germline, CDR1 is ENHRY, CDR2 SYGVKD. CDR3 DNA: TGTGCGATCTTATCGCGGGGTTCTGAAGCTTTCTTT. It yields the protein CAILSRGSEAFF.

There are many counts of this clonotype. This chain uses TRBV18 with TRBJ1-2; D gene uncertain. V dropped 1 base and J dropped 3 bases, with 9 bases sitting between them. CDR3 length equals 14 residues. CDR1 KGHSH and CDR2 LQKENI come from the germline V gene. In DNA, the CDR3 is TGTGCCAGCTCACCACGCAGCAGCGACTATGGCTACACCTTC. Its protein is CASSPRSSDYGYTF.

This clonotype has at least ten counts. In nucleotides, the CDR3 is TGTGCCAGCTCACCACGAAGCGGGATGGGGAGGGCGGATCAGCCCCAGCATTTT. Translating it yields CASSPRSGMGRADQPQHF. The chain links TRBV18 to TRBJ1-5; D remains unclear. This CDR3 is 18 amino acids long. V lost 1 base, J lost 5 bases, and 21 bases lay in between. Germline values: CDR1 KGHSH, CDR2 LQKENI.

At least ten counts were recorded for this clonotype. The J gene is TRBJ2-7, the V gene TRBV30; no clear D gene. The V and J ends lost 0 bases and 0 bases respectively, with 6 bases between them. Looked up from germline, CDR1 is GTSNPN and CDR2 is SVGIG (reference sequence). The CDR3 extends over 13 amino acids. CDR3 residues: CAWSVAISYEQYF. The CDR3 bases are TGTGCCTGGAGTGTTGCCATCTCCTACGAGCAGTACTTC.

This clonotype was counted at least ten times. The chain joins TRBV4-2 to TRBJ2-7; a possible D gene is TRBD2 (5 bases). Germline CDR1 LGHNA, CDR2 YNFKEQ. Trimming took 2 bases from V and 9 from J, leaving 8 bases between them. This CDR3 contains 11 residues. The CDR3 sequence is CASSQFGRQYF. In DNA, the CDR3 is TGTGCCAGCAGCCAATTTGGGAGGCAGTACTTC.

The V and J genes are TRBV6-9 and TRBJ1-2; D is possibly TRBD1 (5 bases). The CDR3 is 14 residues long. V lost 3 bases and J lost 7, with 15 bases in between. From germline, CDR1 is MNHGY and CDR2 SVAAGI. The DNA for the CDR3 is TGTGCCAGCAGTTACCTAGGAGGGGTCTCTGGCTACACCTTC. Protein: CASSYLGGVSGYTF.

This clonotype was seen more than once but under ten times. This rearrangement joins TRBV7-9 to TRBJ1-4; D not resolved. V dropped 5 bases and J dropped 0 bases, with 13 bases sitting between them. The CDR3 runs 16 residues. CDR1 is SEHNR, CDR2 FQNEAQ, per germline (reference sequence). This chain's CDR3 is CASSTSYSATNEKLFF. The DNA for the CDR3 is TGTGCCAGCAGCACGTCCTACAGTGCAACTAATGAAAAACTGTTTTTT.

Only a few counts were recorded for this clonotype. The V call is TRBV19, the J call TRBJ1-4; D is unresolved. This CDR3 region has 16 residues. V lost 6 bases to trimming and J lost 8 bases, with 22 bases between them. Germline V gene sequence: CDR1 LNHDA, CDR2 SQIVND (reference sequence). CDR3 sequence: CASSRNSGLGLEKLFF. The CDR3 nucleotides are TGTGCCAGTAGCCGAAACTCTGGACTGGGCCTCGAAAAACTGTTTTTT.

This clonotype was seen ten or more times. J is TRBJ2-7 and V is TRBV11-2; the match to TRBD1 covers 10 bases. V lost 5 bases to trimming and J lost 3 bases; unmatched junction nucleotides: 7. The CDR3 extends over 15 amino acids. The V gene's germline CDR1 is SGHAT and CDR2 FQNNGV. Here the CDR3 reads CASSRGTGDFYEQYF. The CDR3 DNA sequence: TGTGCCAGCAGCCGTGGGACAGGGGACTTCTACGAGCAGTACTTC.

This clonotype has at least ten counts. V is TRBV11-1 and J is TRBJ2-7, with D perhaps given as TRBD1 or TRBD2 (5 bases each). V lost 5 bases and J 3 bases, leaving 17 bases between the germline ends. The CDR3 is 15 amino acids. Germline CDR1 SGHAT, CDR2 FQDESV (reference sequence). CDR3: CASSAGTAPGYEQYF. In nucleotides, the CDR3 is TGTGCCAGCAGCGCCGGGACGGCGCCTGGCTACGAGCAGTACTTC.

This clonotype was counted ten times or more. V is TRBV20-1 and J is TRBJ2-1; TRBD2 matches at 16 bases. Per germline, CDR1 DFQATT and CDR2 SNEGSKA (reference sequence). J lost 10 bases, V lost 5 bases, and 2 bases had no gene match. The CDR3 length is 13 residues. CDR3 sequence reads: CSAGTSGGAEQFF. The CDR3, as DNA: TGCAGTGCTGGGACTAGCGGGGGGGCGGAGCAGTTCTTC.

A note on this clonotype: Possible read error: a much larger clone is one base away. This chain joins TRBV12-3 or TRBV12-4 and TRBJ2-2; TRBD2 matches 9 bases. Germline trimming cut 5 bases from V and 4 bases from J; bases unmatched to any gene: 8. The length of the CDR3 is 16 residues. CDR3 loop: CASSLSSGVSTGELFF. The CDR3 DNA reads as TGTGCCAGCAGTCTGTCTAGCGGGGTAAGCACCGGGGAGCTGTTTTTT.

This clonotype turned up a few times. The CDR3 DNA sequence: TGTGCCAGCAGCTTAACGGGGACGGGGGGCCGCGGGTTGAACACTGAAGCTTTCTTT. Translation: CASSLTGTGGRGLNTEAFF. This chain joins TRBV7-3 and TRBJ1-1; D is possibly TRBD1 (6 bases). This CDR3 region has 19 residues. Trimming removed 0 bases from V and 0 bases from J, with 20 bases in between. Germline lookup yields CDR1 SGHTA and CDR2 FQGTGA.

This clonotype was found a few times. The rearrangement links TRBV3-1 to TRBJ2-4; tentative D call: TRBD1 (7 bases). In germline, CDR1 is LGHDT, CDR2 YNNKEL (reference sequence). The CDR3 is made up of 13 amino acids. Trimming took 2 bases from V and 9 from J, leaving 11 bases between them. CDR3 bases: TGTGCCAGCAGCCAACCAGGGGGAGGCATTCAGTACTTC. Its protein is CASSQPGGGIQYF.

As to this clonotype: This may be a read error: a much more frequent sequence differs by one nucleotide. J is TRBJ2-5 and V is TRBV20-1, with D possibly being TRBD2 (6 bases). The germline V gene has CDR1 DFQATT and CDR2 SNEGSKA (reference sequence). The CDR3 contains 15 residues. The CDR3 sequence is CSAIPGVYPGETQHF. The CDR3 bases are TGCAGTGCTATCCCCGGGGTCTACCCGGGGGAGACCCAGCACTTC.

This clonotype showed up many times. The chain links TRBV15 to TRBJ2-7; a weak D match, TRBD1 (6 bases). The germline V gene has CDR1 LNHNV and CDR2 YYDKDF (reference sequence). The length of the CDR3 is 15 residues. The ends were cut back, 0 bases at V and 3 bases at J, with 12 bases in the middle. CDR3 protein: CATSRDRSQGYEQYF. The CDR3 region has the DNA TGTGCCACCAGCAGAGATAGGTCACAGGGCTACGAGCAGTACTTC.

This clonotype was seen at least ten times. This chain uses TRBV28 with TRBJ2-3, with D possibly being TRBD2 (6 bases). The germline V gene encodes CDR1 MDHEN and CDR2 SYDVKM. Trimming stripped 6 bases from V and 2 bases from J, with 18 bases between. This CDR3 is built from 16 residues. The DNA of the CDR3 is TGTGCCAGCAGCACCAAGGGACTTTCTGCCACAGATACGCAGTATTTT. It translates to CASSTKGLSATDTQYF. Drawing the rest from reference TRBV28 and TRBJ2-3, the complete variable domain is DVKVTQSSRYLVKRTGEKVFLECVQDMDHENMFWYRQDPGLGLRLIYFSYDVKMKEKGDIPEGYSVSREKKERFSLILESASTNQTSMYLCASSTKGLSATDTQYFGPGTRLTVL.

This clonotype was recorded a few times. This rearrangement joins TRBV4-2 to TRBJ2-1; TRBD2 matches at 12 bases. With 4 bases clipped from V and 6 bases from J, the junction kept 10 bases outside the gene matches. CDR3 length: 17 amino acids. Germline V gene lookup returns CDR1 LGHNA and CDR2 YNFKEQ. This chain's CDR3 is CASSPASSGGASNEQFF. CDR3 bases: TGTGCCAGCAGCCCGGCTTCTAGCGGGGGGGCCAGCAATGAGCAGTTCTTC.

This clonotype was observed at least ten times. CDR3 loop: CATSVLQGHTPTDTQYF. CDR3 coding DNA: TGTGCCACCAGTGTCCTACAGGGTCATACCCCCACAGATACGCAGTATTTT. This sequence joins TRBV24-1 and TRBJ2-3; TRBD1 might be the D (6 bases). CDR1 is KGHDR and CDR2 is SFDVKD in the germline V gene. The CDR3 has 17 amino acids. The germline V and J ends were trimmed by 5 bases and 2 bases, with 19 bases remaining between them.

Only a few counts were recorded for this clonotype. A single base separates this from a much larger clone, so it may be a read error. V and J are TRBV30 and TRBJ2-5; 10 nucleotides match TRBD2. The V and J ends lost 3 bases and 5 bases, in that order; junction bases with no gene match: 6. The CDR3 is made up of 14 amino acids. Germline CDR1 GTSNPN, CDR2 SVGIG (reference sequence). The CDR3 is CAWSASGGWETQYF. CDR3 nucleotides: TGTGCCTGGAGCGCTAGCGGGGGTTGGGAGACCCAGTACTTC.

This clonotype occurred many times. The CDR3 DNA reads TGCAGTGCTCGGGGGGGGTTTGTAAGGGTGACCCAGTACTTC. This gives the protein CSARGGFVRVTQYF. This chain joins TRBV20-1 and TRBJ2-5; 8 bases map to TRBD2. The germline V gene encodes CDR1 DFQATT and CDR2 SNEGSKA (reference sequence). V dropped 5 bases and J dropped 7; count of bases not matched to a gene: 12. The CDR3 is 14 residues long.

The chain joins TRBV6-5 to TRBJ1-2; 10 bases map to TRBD1. The germline V gene encodes CDR1 MNHEY and CDR2 SVGAGI. The CDR3 totals 16 residues. J was trimmed by 7 bases and V by 0 bases; bases with no gene match: 8. The CDR3 sequence is CASSYSTGTGDRGYTF. CDR3 coding DNA: TGTGCCAGCAGTTACTCGACCGGGACAGGGGATCGTGGCTACACCTTC.

The V and J genes are TRBV4-3 and TRBJ2-7, with D perhaps matching TRBD1 (6 bases). Trimming cost V 0 bases and J 6 bases, with 12 bases left between them. The germline V gene has CDR1 LGHNA and CDR2 YSLEER. CDR3 length: 14 residues. The CDR3 nucleotides are TGCGCCAGCAGCCAAGATAGGCAGGGGCCCGAGCAGTACTTC. Translation: CASSQDRQGPEQYF.

This clonotype was counted a few times. This rearrangement joins TRBV5-5 to TRBJ1-5, with D maybe TRBD1 (5 bases). CDR1 and CDR2 from the germline V gene are SGHKS and YYEKEE (reference sequence). CDR3 length: 13 amino acids. The V and J ends lost 0 bases and 7 bases respectively, with 8 bases between them. The CDR3 nucleotides read TGTGCCAGCAGCTTGGCCGCAGGGCAGCCCCAGCATTTT. Its protein product is CASSLAAGQPQHF.

The table lists this clonotype with a few counts. This chain uses TRBV7-9 with TRBJ2-2; TRBD1 is a possible D gene (6 bases). V was trimmed by 8 bases and J by 3 bases, leaving 16 bases between them. The CDR3 contains 15 residues. Germline CDR1 and CDR2: SEHNR and FQNEAQ (reference sequence). The DNA of the CDR3 is TGTGCCAGCCGAAAATCGGCAGGGGACACCGGGGAGCTGTTTTTT. Its protein is CASRKSAGDTGELFF.